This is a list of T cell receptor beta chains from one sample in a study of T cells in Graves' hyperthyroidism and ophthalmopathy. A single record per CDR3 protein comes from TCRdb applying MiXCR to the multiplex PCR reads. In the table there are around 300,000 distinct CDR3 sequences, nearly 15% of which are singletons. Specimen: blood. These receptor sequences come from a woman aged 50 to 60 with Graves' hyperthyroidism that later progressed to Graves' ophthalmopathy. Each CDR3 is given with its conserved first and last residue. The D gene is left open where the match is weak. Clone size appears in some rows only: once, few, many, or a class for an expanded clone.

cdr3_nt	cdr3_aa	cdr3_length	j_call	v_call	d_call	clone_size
TGCAGCGTTGAAAGGGGGGGGACTGAAGCTTTCTTT	CSVERGGTEAFF	12	TRBJ1-1	TRBV29-1	.	many
TGTGCCAGCAGCGAAAAGCCGGGACTAGCGGGAGTTGAGCAGTTCTTC	CASSEKPGLAGVEQFF	16	TRBJ2-1	TRBV7-6	TRBD2	many
TGTGCCAGCAGCTGGGGGACACACGTAGCGGGAGGCTCAGATACGCAGTATTTT	CASSWGTHVAGGSDTQYF	18	TRBJ2-3	TRBV7-8	TRBD2	many
TGTGCCGGCAGCGCTACCTTGGCCCCAGGGTACTCTTATGGCTACACCTTC	CAGSATLAPGYSYGYTF	17	TRBJ1-2	TRBV9	.	.
TGTGCCTGGTCTGACGGTGGCTATTTATACGAGCAGTACTTC	CAWSDGGYLYEQYF	14	TRBJ2-7	TRBV30	.	many
TGTGCCAGTAGGATAGAACAGGGGAGGGCCGGGGAGCTGTTTTTT	CASRIEQGRAGELFF	15	TRBJ2-2	TRBV19	.	.
TGTGCCTGGAGTGTAGTGGGGCATCAGCCCCAGCATTTT	CAWSVVGHQPQHF	13	TRBJ1-5	TRBV30	.	many
TGTGCCAGCAGCCTAATTGAGCAGTTCTTC	CASSLIEQFF	10	TRBJ2-1	TRBV7-9	.	many
TGTGCCAGCTCAACGGGGCGGACCCTAGCCTACGAGCAGTACTTC	CASSTGRTLAYEQYF	15	TRBJ2-7	TRBV18	.	many
TGCGCCAGCACCTCACGGCACGGCAGTTCGGTGAACACTGAAGCTTTCTTT	CASTSRHGSSVNTEAFF	17	TRBJ1-1	TRBV4-1	.	.
TGTGCCAGCAGTTTCCAGGGGGCTAACACTGAAGCTTTCTTT	CASSFQGANTEAFF	14	TRBJ1-1	TRBV28	TRBD1	.
TGTGCCAGCAGCCCCGACAGGGGGCGGAACACTGAAGCTTTCTTT	CASSPDRGRNTEAFF	15	TRBJ1-1	TRBV2	TRBD1	many
TGTGCCAGCAGCCTTAGACAGGCCTATGGCTACACCTTC	CASSLRQAYGYTF	13	TRBJ1-2	TRBV3-1	.	many
TGCGCCAGCAGCCATGGGGGACAGATGAACACTGAAGCTTTCTTT	CASSHGGQMNTEAFF	15	TRBJ1-1	TRBV4-1	TRBD1	many
TGTGCCAGCAGCTTAGATCTAAGACGGTACACTGAAGCTTTCTTT	CASSLDLRRYTEAFF	15	TRBJ1-1	TRBV11-2	.	many
TGCGCCAGCAGCTTGGTACCGACAGCTGGGGACGGGGAGCTGTTTTTT	CASSLVPTAGDGELFF	16	TRBJ2-2	TRBV5-1	.	few
TGTGCCAGCAGACTATCAATACATGTGACAGACATCACAGATACGCAGTATTTT	CASRLSIHVTDITDTQYF	18	TRBJ2-3	TRBV7-9	.	many
TGCAGCGTTTATCCCGCGGGGTCCTACAATGAGCAGTTCTTC	CSVYPAGSYNEQFF	14	TRBJ2-1	TRBV29-1	.	many
TGTGCCAGCAGCTTGGCCAGCCGGATCTCTGGAAACACCATATATTTT	CASSLASRISGNTIYF	16	TRBJ1-3	TRBV5-5	.	few
TGTGCCAGCAGCTTATCCGCAGAGAACACTGAAGCTTTCTTT	CASSLSAENTEAFF	14	TRBJ1-1	TRBV11-3	.	many
TGCAGTGGACTAGCGGGAGTCTACGAGCAGTACTTC	CSGLAGVYEQYF	12	TRBJ2-7	TRBV20-1	TRBD2	many
TGTGCCAGCAAGATGACTAGCGGGAGGGCGTACGAGCAGTACTTC	CASKMTSGRAYEQYF	15	TRBJ2-7	TRBV2	TRBD2	.
TGCAGTGCTATCGGAGGACGGGCCACTGAAGCTTTCTTT	CSAIGGRATEAFF	13	TRBJ1-1	TRBV20-1	.	.
TGTGCCAGCAGTGAATTTGGTGGTACGCAGTATTTT	CASSEFGGTQYF	12	TRBJ2-3	TRBV25-1	.	.
TGTGCCAGCGGCCAAGACCCATACAATGAGCAGTTCTTC	CASGQDPYNEQFF	13	TRBJ2-1	TRBV7-3	.	many
TGTGCCAGCAGTGGGTTAGGACAGGGACACTCCTACGAGCAGTACTTC	CASSGLGQGHSYEQYF	16	TRBJ2-7	TRBV6-1	TRBD1	many
TGTGCCACCCTCCTAACGGGGAGCAGTGAGGCTTTCTTT	CATLLTGSSEAFF	13	TRBJ1-1	TRBV6-1	.	.
TGTGCCAGCAGCGTAGAAGGCAGCTCCTCTGGAAACACCATATATTTT	CASSVEGSSSGNTIYF	16	TRBJ1-3	TRBV9	.	.
TGTGCCAGCAGCTTGAAGACACGGTCCGGGGAGCTGTTTTTT	CASSLKTRSGELFF	14	TRBJ2-2	TRBV5-4	.	many
TGTGCCAGCAGCTTATTGAGGGGCCCAGGGAACACTGAAGCTTTCTTT	CASSLLRGPGNTEAFF	16	TRBJ1-1	TRBV7-3	.	.
TGCAGTGCTACAGACATCGGCACTGAAGCTTTCTTT	CSATDIGTEAFF	12	TRBJ1-1	TRBV20-1	.	many
TGCAGTGCTAGAGATGACGGTCAGCCCCAGCATTTT	CSARDDGQPQHF	12	TRBJ1-5	TRBV20-1	.	many
TGTGCCATCAGTGAGTCCGGGACAGAAGAGCAGTACTTC	CAISESGTEEQYF	13	TRBJ2-7	TRBV10-3	TRBD1	.
TGTGCCAGCAGCCTTGACCTACACGCAAGGGAGCTGTTTTTT	CASSLDLHARELFF	14	TRBJ2-2	TRBV9	.	.
TGTGCCAGCAGCTTAGGATCCGACAGGGGGAACACCGGGGAGCTGTTTTTT	CASSLGSDRGNTGELFF	17	TRBJ2-2	TRBV7-9	TRBD1	.
TGTGCCAGCAGCGTTGGACAGGGGGCCCTAAGAAGCAATGAGCAGTTCTTC	CASSVGQGALRSNEQFF	17	TRBJ2-1	TRBV9	TRBD1	.
TGTGCCAGCAGCTCGGGACAGGGTATTAACTATGGCTACACCTTC	CASSSGQGINYGYTF	15	TRBJ1-2	TRBV7-8	TRBD1	few
TGCAGCGCTTCAAGGGGGATAGCGGGAGCGGGGGAGACCCAGTACTTC	CSASRGIAGAGETQYF	16	TRBJ2-5	TRBV29-1	TRBD2	.
TGTGCCAGCAGTTACACCCGACAGGGGAATTCACCCCTCCACTTT	CASSYTRQGNSPLHF	15	TRBJ1-6	TRBV6-2/TRBV6-3	TRBD1	.
TGTGCCAGCAGCCAAACGGTCCGACAGGCCACAGATACGCAGTATTTT	CASSQTVRQATDTQYF	16	TRBJ2-3	TRBV3-1	.	many
TGCAGTGCTAGAGGTCCGGGAAACACCATATATTTT	CSARGPGNTIYF	12	TRBJ1-3	TRBV20-1	.	.
TGTGCCAGTAGCCCCGTTGTGGACTACACTGAAGCTTTCTTT	CASSPVVDYTEAFF	14	TRBJ1-1	TRBV19	.	many
TGTGCCAGTAGTCTCAGGGGAGGGTCTTCTTCATACAATGAGCAGTTCTTC	CASSLRGGSSSYNEQFF	17	TRBJ2-1	TRBV19	.	many
TGTGCCTGGAGTCGAACTAGCGTGCAAGAGACCCAGTACTTC	CAWSRTSVQETQYF	14	TRBJ2-5	TRBV30	TRBD2	few
TGTGCCAGTTTCCGGACAGCCCGGCGGGGTCAGCCCCAGCATTTT	CASFRTARRGQPQHF	15	TRBJ1-5	TRBV28	.	many
TGTGCCAGCAGCTTAGGTCAGGGGCCAAAGAACGAGCAGTACTTC	CASSLGQGPKNEQYF	15	TRBJ2-7	TRBV7-6	.	many
TGTGCCAGCAGCGAACAGGGGGCGGATCAGCCCCAGCATTTT	CASSEQGADQPQHF	14	TRBJ1-5	TRBV2	TRBD1	many
TGTGCCAGCAGCTTAGCGCTTCCAGGGAACACCGGGGAGCTGTTTTTT	CASSLALPGNTGELFF	16	TRBJ2-2	TRBV7-9	.	.
TGTGCCAGCAGCGCGGACAGGGCTGGCGAGCAGTACTTC	CASSADRAGEQYF	13	TRBJ2-7	TRBV6-1	TRBD1	few
TGTGCCAGTAGTAACACATACACCGGGGAGCTGTTTTTT	CASSNTYTGELFF	13	TRBJ2-2	TRBV19	.	many
TGCGCCAGCAGCCACCGGACTAGCGGATCGAACAATGAGCAGTTCTTC	CASSHRTSGSNNEQFF	16	TRBJ2-1	TRBV5-1	TRBD2	.
TGCGCCAGCAGACGGGACAGCACGAACACTGAAGCTTTCTTT	CASRRDSTNTEAFF	14	TRBJ1-1	TRBV5-1	TRBD1	many
TGCGCCAGCAGCTTGGAGGTGACAGGGGGCCAAAAACTGTTTTTT	CASSLEVTGGQKLFF	15	TRBJ1-4	TRBV5-5	TRBD1	.
TGCGCCAGCAGCTTGTACCTAGCGGGCTCCTACAATGAGCAGTTCTTC	CASSLYLAGSYNEQFF	16	TRBJ2-1	TRBV5-1	TRBD2	.
TGTGCCAGTAGTACCTCAGCCAAGAACACTGAAGCTTTCTTT	CASSTSAKNTEAFF	14	TRBJ1-1	TRBV19	.	few
TGTGCCAGCTCACCCACAGGGAAGGAGCAGTACTTC	CASSPTGKEQYF	12	TRBJ2-7	TRBV18	.	.
TGCAGTGCTAGAGATCGTCGAGCCGGGGGGAATGAGCAGTTCTTC	CSARDRRAGGNEQFF	15	TRBJ2-1	TRBV20-1	TRBD2	many
TGTGCCAGTAGGAGATTGAATGAAGCTTTCTTT	CASRRLNEAFF	11	TRBJ1-1	TRBV19	.	few
TGCAGTGCTAGACCTAACACCGGGGAGCTGTTTTTT	CSARPNTGELFF	12	TRBJ2-2	TRBV20-1	.	.